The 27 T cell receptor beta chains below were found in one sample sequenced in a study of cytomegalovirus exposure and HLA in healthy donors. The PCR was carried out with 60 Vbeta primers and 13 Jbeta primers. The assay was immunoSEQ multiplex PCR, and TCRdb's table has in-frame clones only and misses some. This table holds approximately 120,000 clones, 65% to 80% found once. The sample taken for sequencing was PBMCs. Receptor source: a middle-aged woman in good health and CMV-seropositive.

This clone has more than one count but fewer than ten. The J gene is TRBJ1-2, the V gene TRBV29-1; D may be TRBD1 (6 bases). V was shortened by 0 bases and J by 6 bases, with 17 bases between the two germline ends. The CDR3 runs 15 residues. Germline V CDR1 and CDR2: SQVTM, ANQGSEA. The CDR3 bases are TGCAGCGTTGAAGATCTCGCAGGGGAGTTTAATGGCTACACCTTC. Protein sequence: CSVEDLAGEFNGYTF.

The CDR3 nucleotides read TGTGCCAGCAGTGCGCTAGCGGGAGCGGTCACCGGGGAGCTGTTTTTT. This translates into CASSALAGAVTGELFF. This chain joins TRBV6-1 and TRBJ2-2, with 10 bases fitting TRBD2. The CDR3 contains 16 residues. The J segment lost 4 bases and the V segment lost 4 bases, leaving 6 bases of the junction unmatched. Germline CDR1 reads MNHNS; CDR2 reads SASEGT.

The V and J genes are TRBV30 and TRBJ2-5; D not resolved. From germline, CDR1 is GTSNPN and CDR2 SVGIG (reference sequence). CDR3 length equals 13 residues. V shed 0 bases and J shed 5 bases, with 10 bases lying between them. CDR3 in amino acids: CAWSVRVRETQYF. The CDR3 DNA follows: TGTGCCTGGAGTGTCCGGGTACGGGAGACCCAGTACTTC.

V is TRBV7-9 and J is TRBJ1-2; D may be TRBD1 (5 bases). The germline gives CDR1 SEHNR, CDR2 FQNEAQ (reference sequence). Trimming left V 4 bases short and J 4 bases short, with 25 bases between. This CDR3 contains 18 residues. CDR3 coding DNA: TGTGCCAGCAGCTCCCGGCAGGGTAGATCGTATTTACGCTATGGCTACACCTTC. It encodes CASSSRQGRSYLRYGYTF.

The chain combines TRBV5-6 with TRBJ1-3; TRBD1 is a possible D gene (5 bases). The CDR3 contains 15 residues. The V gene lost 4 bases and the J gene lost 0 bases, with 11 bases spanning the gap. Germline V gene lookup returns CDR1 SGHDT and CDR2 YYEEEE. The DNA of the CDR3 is TGTGCCAGCAGCCCGGACGGGGGCTCTGGAAACACCATATATTTT. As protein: CASSPDGGSGNTIYF.

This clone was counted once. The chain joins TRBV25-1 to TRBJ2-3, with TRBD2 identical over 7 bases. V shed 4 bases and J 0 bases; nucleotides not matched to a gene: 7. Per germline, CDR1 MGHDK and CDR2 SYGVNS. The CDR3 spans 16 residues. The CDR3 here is CASSGDLTSSTDTQYF. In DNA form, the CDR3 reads TGTGCCAGCAGTGGGGACCTGACTAGCAGCACAGATACGCAGTATTTT.

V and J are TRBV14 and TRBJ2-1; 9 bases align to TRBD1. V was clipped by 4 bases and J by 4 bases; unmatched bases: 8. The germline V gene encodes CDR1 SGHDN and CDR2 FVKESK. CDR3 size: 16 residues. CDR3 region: CASSRMGTGLYNEQFF. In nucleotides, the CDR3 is TGTGCCAGCAGCCGTATGGGGACAGGGCTATACAATGAGCAGTTCTTC.

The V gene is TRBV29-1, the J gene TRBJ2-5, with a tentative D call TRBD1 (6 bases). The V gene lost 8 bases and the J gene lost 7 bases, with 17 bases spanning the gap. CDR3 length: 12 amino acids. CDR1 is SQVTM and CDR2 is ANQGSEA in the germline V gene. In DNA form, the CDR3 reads TGCAGCTCTGCAGGGGACCCAGGGACCCAGTACTTC. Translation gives CSSAGDPGTQYF.

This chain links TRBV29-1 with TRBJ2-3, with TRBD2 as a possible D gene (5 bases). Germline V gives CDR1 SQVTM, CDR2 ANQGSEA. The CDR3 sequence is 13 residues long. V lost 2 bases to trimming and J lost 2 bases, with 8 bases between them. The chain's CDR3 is CSVEKTITDTQYF. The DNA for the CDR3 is TGCAGCGTTGAAAAGACTATCACAGATACGCAGTATTTT.

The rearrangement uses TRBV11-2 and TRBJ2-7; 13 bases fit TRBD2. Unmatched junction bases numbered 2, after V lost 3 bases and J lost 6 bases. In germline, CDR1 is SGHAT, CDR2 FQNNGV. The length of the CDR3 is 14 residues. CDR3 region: CASSLTSGRREQYF. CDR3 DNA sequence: TGTGCCAGCAGCTTGACTAGCGGGAGGCGCGAGCAGTACTTC.

The DNA of the CDR3 is TGTGCCTGGAGTGTACGGACTAGCGGGAGAAACACCGGGGAGCTGTTTTTT. Residues: CAWSVRTSGRNTGELFF. This rearrangement joins TRBV30 to TRBJ2-2; TRBD2 matches at 13 bases. Germline CDR1 is GTSNPN and CDR2 is SVGIG (reference sequence). J gave up 2 bases and V 0 bases, and 3 bases lay outside the gene matches. This CDR3 has 17 residues.

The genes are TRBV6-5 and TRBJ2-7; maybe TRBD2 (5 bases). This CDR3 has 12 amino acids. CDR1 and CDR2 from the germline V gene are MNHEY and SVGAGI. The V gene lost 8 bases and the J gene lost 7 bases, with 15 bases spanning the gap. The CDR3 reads CASWSRGSEQYF. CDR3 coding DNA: TGTGCCAGCTGGTCACGGGGATCAGAGCAGTACTTC.

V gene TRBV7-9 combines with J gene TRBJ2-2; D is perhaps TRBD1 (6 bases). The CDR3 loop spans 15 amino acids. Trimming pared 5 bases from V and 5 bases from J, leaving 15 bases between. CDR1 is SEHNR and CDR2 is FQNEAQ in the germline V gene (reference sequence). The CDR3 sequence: CASSRTTGSTGELFF. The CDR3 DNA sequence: TGTGCCAGCAGCCGAACGACAGGTTCGACCGGGGAGCTGTTTTTT.

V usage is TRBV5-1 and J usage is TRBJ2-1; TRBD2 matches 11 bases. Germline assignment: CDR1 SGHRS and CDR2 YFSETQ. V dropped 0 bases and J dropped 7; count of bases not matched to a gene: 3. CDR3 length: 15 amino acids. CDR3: CASSLEASGRNEQFF. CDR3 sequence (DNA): TGCGCCAGCAGCTTGGAGGCTAGCGGGAGGAATGAGCAGTTCTTC.

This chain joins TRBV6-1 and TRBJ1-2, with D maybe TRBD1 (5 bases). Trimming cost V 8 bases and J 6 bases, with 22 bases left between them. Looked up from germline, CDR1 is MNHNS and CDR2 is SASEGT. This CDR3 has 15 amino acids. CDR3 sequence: CASESRASQGDGYTF. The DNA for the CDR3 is TGTGCCAGCGAGTCCAGGGCAAGTCAGGGCGATGGCTACACCTTC.

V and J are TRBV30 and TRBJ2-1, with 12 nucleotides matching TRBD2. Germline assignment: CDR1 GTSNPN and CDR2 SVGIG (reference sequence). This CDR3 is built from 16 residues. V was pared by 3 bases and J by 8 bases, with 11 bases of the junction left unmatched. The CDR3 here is CAWRDLAGGRGHEQFF. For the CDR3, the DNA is TGTGCCTGGAGAGACCTAGCGGGAGGGCGTGGCCATGAGCAGTTCTTC.

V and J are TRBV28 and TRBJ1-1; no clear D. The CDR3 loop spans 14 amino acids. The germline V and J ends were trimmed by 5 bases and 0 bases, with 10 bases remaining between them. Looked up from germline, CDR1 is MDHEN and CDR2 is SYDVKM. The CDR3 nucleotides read TGTGCCAGCAGTCCCCCGGCGGTGAACACTGAAGCTTTCTTT. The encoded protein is CASSPPAVNTEAFF.

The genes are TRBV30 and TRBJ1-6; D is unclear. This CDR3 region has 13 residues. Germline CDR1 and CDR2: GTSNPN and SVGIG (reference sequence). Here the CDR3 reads CAQSGYFNSPLHF. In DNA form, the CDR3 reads TGTGCTCAAAGCGGGTACTTTAATTCACCCCTCCACTTT.

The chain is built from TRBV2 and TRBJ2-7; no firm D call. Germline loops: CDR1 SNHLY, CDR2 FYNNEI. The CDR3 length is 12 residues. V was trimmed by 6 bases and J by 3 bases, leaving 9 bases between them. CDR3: CASSRMGYEQYF. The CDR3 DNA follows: TGTGCCAGCAGCAGGATGGGCTACGAGCAGTACTTC.

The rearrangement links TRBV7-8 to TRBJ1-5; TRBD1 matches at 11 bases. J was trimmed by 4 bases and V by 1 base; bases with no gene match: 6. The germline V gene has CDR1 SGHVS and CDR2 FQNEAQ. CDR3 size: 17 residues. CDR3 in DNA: TGTGCCAGCAGCTTAGTGGGACAGGGGGGAATTAATCAGCCCCAGCATTTT. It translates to CASSLVGQGGINQPQHF.

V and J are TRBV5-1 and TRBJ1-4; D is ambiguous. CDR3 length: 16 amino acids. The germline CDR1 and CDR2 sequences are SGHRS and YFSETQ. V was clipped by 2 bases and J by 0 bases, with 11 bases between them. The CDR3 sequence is CASSFGMATTNEKLFF. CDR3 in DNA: TGCGCCAGCAGCTTTGGTATGGCCACAACTAATGAAAAACTGTTTTTT. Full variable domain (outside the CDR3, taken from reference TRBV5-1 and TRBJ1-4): KAGVTQTPRYLIKTRGQQVTLSCSPISGHRSVSWYQQTPGQGLQFLFEYFSETQRNKGNFPGRFSGRQFSNSRSEMNVSTLELGDSALYLCASSFGMATTNEKLFFGSGTQLSVL.

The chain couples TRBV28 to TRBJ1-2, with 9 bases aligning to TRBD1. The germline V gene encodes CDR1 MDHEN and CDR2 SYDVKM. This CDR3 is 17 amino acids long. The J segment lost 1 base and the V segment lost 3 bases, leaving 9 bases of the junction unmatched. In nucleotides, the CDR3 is TGTGCCAGCAGTTTCGGAGGGACAGGGCCCCTTAACTATGGCTACACCTTC. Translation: CASSFGGTGPLNYGYTF.

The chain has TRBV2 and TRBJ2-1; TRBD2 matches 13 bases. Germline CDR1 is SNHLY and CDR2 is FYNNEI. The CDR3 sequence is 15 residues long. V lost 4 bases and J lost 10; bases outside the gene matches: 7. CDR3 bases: TGTGCCAGCAGTGGACTAGCGGGAGGTGTAGGGGAGCAGTTCTTC. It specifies CASSGLAGGVGEQFF.

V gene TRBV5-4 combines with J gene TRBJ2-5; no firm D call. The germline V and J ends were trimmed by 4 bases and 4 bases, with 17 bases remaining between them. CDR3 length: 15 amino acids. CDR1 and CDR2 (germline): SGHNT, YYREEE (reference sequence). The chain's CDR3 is CASSPETLSLETQYF. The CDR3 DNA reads TGTGCCAGCAGCCCAGAGACTCTTTCCTTAGAGACCCAGTACTTC.

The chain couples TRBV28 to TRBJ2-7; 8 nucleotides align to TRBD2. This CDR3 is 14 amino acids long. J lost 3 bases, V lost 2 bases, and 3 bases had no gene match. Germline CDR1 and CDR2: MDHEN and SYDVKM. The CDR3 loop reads CASSLIGTSYEQYF. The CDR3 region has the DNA TGTGCCAGCAGTTTAATAGGGACTAGCTACGAGCAGTACTTC.

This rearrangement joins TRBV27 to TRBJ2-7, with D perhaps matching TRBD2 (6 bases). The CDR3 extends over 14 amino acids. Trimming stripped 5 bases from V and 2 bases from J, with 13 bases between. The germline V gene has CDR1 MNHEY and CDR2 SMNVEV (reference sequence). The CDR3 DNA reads TGTGCCAGCAGTCCAAGGGGACTCACCTACGAGCAGTACTTC. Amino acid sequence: CASSPRGLTYEQYF.

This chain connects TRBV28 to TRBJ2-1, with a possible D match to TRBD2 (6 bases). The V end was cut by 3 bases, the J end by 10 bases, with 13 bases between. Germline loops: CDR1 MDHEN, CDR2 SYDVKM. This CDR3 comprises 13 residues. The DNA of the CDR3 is TGTGCCAGCAGTTTGCAGCGGAGCGGGGAGCAGTTCTTC. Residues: CASSLQRSGEQFF.